This T cell receptor (beta chain) was recorded in a study of OX40 agonist ivuxolimab in advanced cancers. About the research overall: Patients enrolled in dose escalation were diagnosed with hepatocellular carcinoma, melanoma, renal cell or head and neck cancer.

Points from the study as a whole: More expanded clones were seen, on average, in CD8+ T cells than in CD4+. Clones of CD4+ and CD8+ blood T cells grew by week 6 at doses of 0.1 to 3.0 mg/kg.

Generated by immunoSEQ multiplex PCR, the TCRdb table keeps only in-frame clones and is missing some. Of approximately 82,000 clones in the sample, 88% were seen once. J was trimmed by 1 base and V by 5 bases; bases with no gene match: 4. This CDR3 comprises 14 residues. CDR1 and CDR2 (germline): SEHNR, FQNEAQ (reference sequence). Comment on this clone: The antigen is unknown.

This chain connects TRBV7-9 to TRBJ2-7, with 8 bases aligning to TRBD2. The receptor's source is an adult with an advanced solid tumor such as melanoma, head and neck, liver or kidney cancer. The sequencing here drew on CD4+ or CD8+ T cells sorted from blood, taken in a trial of the OX40 agonist ivuxolimab. The CDR3 DNA reads TGTGCCAGCAGCAGACTAGCGTCGTCCTACGAGCAGTACTTC. This codes for CASSRLASSYEQYF.